These T cell receptor beta chains were read from a single sample in a study of human T cells and chemical hapten exposure. TCRdb processed the RACE reads anew with MiXCR; each CDR3 protein has one entry. The sample contains roughly 150,000 distinct CDR3 sequences, about a quarter of which appear only once. The sequencing here drew on whole blood, taken in connection with sensitization to the hapten diphenylcyclopropenone (DPC). These receptors all come from a woman under 30 with alopecia areata. Some clones in this sample may be carry-over from other donors' samples. Both conserved end residues are part of each CDR3. D genes are given only for firm matches. The size entry is marked missing in some rows and otherwise reads once, few, many or a size class.

D | J | V | size | DNA | CDR3
TRBD2 | TRBJ2-2 | TRBV20-1 | . | TGCAGTGCTAGTGCACTAGCGGGGGGCACCGGGGAGCTGTTTTTT | CSASALAGGTGELFF
. | TRBJ2-1 | TRBV9 | few | TGTGCCAGCAGCGTAGACAGATACAATGAGCAGTTCTTC | CASSVDRYNEQFF
TRBD2 | TRBJ2-2 | TRBV7-6 | . | TGTGCCAGCAGCTCCGGACTAGCGGGAGTCGGGGAGCTGTTTTTT | CASSSGLAGVGELFF
TRBD2 | TRBJ2-5 | TRBV4-1 | . | TGCGCCAGCAGCCAAGATATAACTAGCGGGGCGGAGACCCAGTACTTC | CASSQDITSGAETQYF
. | TRBJ1-1 | TRBV7-9 | few | TGTGCCAGCAGCCTGGCCCGGACAGTCAACACTGAAGCTTTCTTT | CASSLARTVNTEAFF
. | TRBJ2-3 | TRBV6-6 | few | TGTGCCAGCAGCCCCCCTTCAACTGTCCTAGGCACAGATACGCAGTATTTT | CASSPPSTVLGTDTQYF
. | TRBJ2-7 | TRBV27 | many | TGTGCCAGCAGTTTACGGAGATACGAGCAGTACTTC | CASSLRRYEQYF
. | TRBJ2-5 | TRBV29-1 | few | TGCAGCGTTGAAAGCGGGCAGGGAGAGACCCAGTACTTC | CSVESGQGETQYF
TRBD2 | TRBJ2-3 | TRBV7-6 | few | TGTGCCAGCAGTCCCCTAACTAGCGGGAGGGGTTCCCACACAGATACGCAGTATTTT | CASSPLTSGRGSHTDTQYF
. | TRBJ2-7 | TRBV9 | few | TGTGCCAGCAGCGTAGGATCCCCTTCCTACGAGCAGTACTTC | CASSVGSPSYEQYF
. | TRBJ2-3 | TRBV12-3/TRBV12-4 | few | TGTGCCAGCAGTTTCCCGGCAAGCGGGCGAAGCACAGATACGCAGTATTTT | CASSFPASGRSTDTQYF
. | TRBJ1-2 | TRBV29-1 | . | TGCAGCGTTGAAGGGGGGACTGTCTTGGGAGGCTACACCTTC | CSVEGGTVLGGYTF
TRBD1 | TRBJ2-2 | TRBV29-1 | few | TGCAGCTTTGGGGACAGAGCCGGGGAGCTGTTTTTT | CSFGDRAGELFF
TRBD2 | TRBJ2-1 | TRBV20-1 | few | TGCAGTGCTAGAGTAAGCGGGGGGGTCTATGAGCAGTTCTTC | CSARVSGGVYEQFF
. | TRBJ2-2 | TRBV9 | few | TGTGCCAGCAAGAGGCGGGATCCGGATACCGGGGAGCTGTTTTTT | CASKRRDPDTGELFF
. | TRBJ2-7 | TRBV9 | few | TGTGCCAGCAGCGCGACAGGCCAGACCTACGAGCAGTACTTC | CASSATGQTYEQYF
TRBD2 | TRBJ2-1 | TRBV5-1 | few | TGCGCCAGCAGCTCCGGCCTTAGCGGGACGCAATACAATGAGCAGTTCTTC | CASSSGLSGTQYNEQFF
. | TRBJ2-1 | TRBV9 | . | TGTGCCAGCAGCGGATATGAGCAGTTCTTC | CASSGYEQFF
. | TRBJ2-7 | TRBV27 | . | TGTGCCAGCAGCTCCTCGCCCGCCTACGAGCAGTACTTC | CASSSSPAYEQYF
. | TRBJ2-1 | TRBV9 | few | TGTGCCAGCAGCGGGTCCGGAGACAATGAGCAGTTCTTC | CASSGSGDNEQFF
TRBD2 | TRBJ2-3 | TRBV12-3/TRBV12-4 | . | TGTGCCAGCACCGCTAGCGGGGGCACAGATACGCAGTATTTT | CASTASGGTDTQYF
. | TRBJ2-5 | TRBV4-1 | . | TGCGCCAGCAGCCACCTGATACTGGAGACCCAGTACTTC | CASSHLILETQYF
TRBD2 | TRBJ2-1 | TRBV10-3 | few | TGTGCCATCAGTGAGGAGGGACTACATGAGTTCTTC | CAISEEGLHEFF
TRBD2 | TRBJ2-3 | TRBV7-9 | . | TGTGCCAGCAGCATCGGCTTAGCGGGAGGAGATACGCAGTATTTT | CASSIGLAGGDTQYF
. | TRBJ1-4 | TRBV4-1 | . | TGCGCCAGCAGCCAAATAGGGGGAGGGGCCGCTACCGTGTTTTTT | CASSQIGGGAATVFF
TRBD1 | TRBJ1-5 | TRBV20-1 | . | TGCAGTGCTACTTACGGGACAGGGCTCGGGGCGGCACAGCCCCAGCATTTT | CSATYGTGLGAAQPQHF
TRBD1 | TRBJ1-5 | TRBV7-2 | . | TGTGCCAGCAGCTTAGGCGGGACAGGGGGCGTTCAGCCCCAGCATTTT | CASSLGGTGGVQPQHF
. | TRBJ2-3 | TRBV7-2 | . | TGTGCCAGCAGCTCTAGCCCGGCGGGTGCGCAGTATTTT | CASSSSPAGAQYF
. | TRBJ2-7 | TRBV20-1 | few | TGCAGTGCTACCACCAAATTCTCCTACGAGCAGTACTTC | CSATTKFSYEQYF